This T cell receptor (beta chain) was observed in a study of T cell repertoires in cytomegalovirus infection. TCRdb reanalysed the reads using MiXCR and keeps one entry per CDR3 protein. The sample contains 370,000 or so distinct CDR3 sequences, roughly 34% of which appear only once. The CDR3 length is 13 residues. Germline CDR1 and CDR2: SGHTA and FQGNSA. Trimming took off 5 bases at V and 3 bases at J, with 10 bases between the two ends. About this clonotype itself: The antigen is unknown.

The source material was cultured PBMCs, sampled from culture after CMV antigen stimulation. V and J are TRBV7-2 and TRBJ2-5, with D possibly matching TRBD1 (6 bases). The TCR sequence derives from a human donor in good health (CMV status not recorded). Some clones in this sample may be carry-over from other donors' samples. The CDR3 DNA reads as TGTGCCAGCAGCCGAAACAGGGAAGAGACCCAGTACTTC. It translates to CASSRNREETQYF.